Each of the 18 T cell receptor beta chains below was sequenced from the same sample in a study of T cells in Graves' hyperthyroidism and ophthalmopathy. TCR beta CDR3 region amplification was performed from RNA transcripts. HTBI primers were the set used in a first-round RT-PCR of the TCR CDR3. TCRdb re-called the multiplex PCR reads through MiXCR, storing one row per CDR3 protein. The data hold over 700,000 distinct CDR3 sequences, with over 35% observed a single time. The material sequenced was blood. The receptors come from a man aged 18-30 years with Graves' hyperthyroidism.

The sample holds a few counts of this clonotype. The chain carries TRBV20-1 and TRBJ2-2; D tentatively fits TRBD1 or TRBD2 (5 bases each). The V end was cut by 6 bases, the J end by 7 bases, with 15 bases between. Germline lookup yields CDR1 DFQATT and CDR2 SNEGSKA (reference sequence). The CDR3 is 13 amino acids. The CDR3 nucleotides read TGCAGTGCCGGGGACCTCTTCGGCGGGGAGCTGTTTTTT. Its protein is CSAGDLFGGELFF.

This clonotype was counted many times. The chain joins TRBV10-3 to TRBJ1-1, with a tentative D call TRBD1 (5 bases). CDR1 is ENHRY and CDR2 is SYGVKD in the germline V gene. This CDR3 has 17 amino acids. V lost 0 bases and J lost 2, with 16 bases in between. CDR3 protein: CAISESGREGTNTEAFF. In DNA, the CDR3 is TGTGCCATCAGTGAGTCCGGCAGGGAGGGTACAAACACTGAAGCTTTCTTT.

This rearrangement joins TRBV7-9 to TRBJ2-2; D call uncertain. V lost 5 bases to trimming and J lost 5 bases, with 9 bases between them. CDR3 size: 13 residues. Germline CDR1 SEHNR, CDR2 FQNEAQ (reference sequence). CDR3 bases: TGTGCCAGCAGCCAAGGAAAGACCGGGGAGCTGTTTTTT. Protein sequence: CASSQGKTGELFF.

This chain uses TRBV2 with TRBJ1-2; 11 positions agree with TRBD1. Germline V lookup: CDR1 SNHLY, CDR2 FYNNEI. J gave up 13 bases and V 10 bases, and 11 bases lay outside the gene matches. The CDR3 runs to 12 residues. The CDR3 loop reads CATTGQGESVTF. The CDR3 region has the DNA TGTGCCACCACGGGACAGGGGGAATCGGTCACCTTC. The whole variable domain, filled in from reference TRBV2 and TRBJ1-2, reads EPEVTQTPSHQVTQMGQEVILRCVPISNHLYFYWYRQILGQKVEFLVSFYNNEISEKSEIFDDQFSVERPDGSNFTLKIRSTKLEDSAMYFCATTGQGESVTFGSGTRLTVV.

This chain uses TRBV2 with TRBJ2-7, with D uncertain. The CDR3 extends over 13 amino acids. V lost 5 bases and J lost 4, with 12 bases in between. Germline V gene sequence: CDR1 SNHLY, CDR2 FYNNEI. The CDR3, as DNA: TGTGCCAGCAGTTTATCCGAGGAGTACGAGCAGTACTTC. Translating it yields CASSLSEEYEQYF.

This clonotype came up many times. This chain joins TRBV24-1 and TRBJ1-3; a weak D match, TRBD1 (5 bases). Trimming shortened V by 3 bases and J by 1 base, and 15 bases separated the two germline ends. Germline V CDR1 and CDR2: KGHDR, SFDVKD. The CDR3 runs to 17 residues. The CDR3 coding sequence is TGTGCCACCAGTGATCTCTCCAGGGTAATTTCTGGAAACACCATATATTTT. It translates to CATSDLSRVISGNTIYF.

The J gene is TRBJ2-2, the V gene TRBV7-9, with D perhaps TRBD2 (5 bases). CDR1 and CDR2 (germline): SEHNR, FQNEAQ (reference sequence). This CDR3 is built from 16 residues. Trimming stripped 6 bases from V and 1 base from J, with 15 bases between. The CDR3 nucleotides are TGTGCCAGCAGAGCGCTAGCCCGCAAGAACACCGGGGAGCTGTTTTTT. Protein product: CASRALARKNTGELFF.

The chain recombines TRBV10-3 with TRBJ2-2; possibly TRBD1 for D (5 bases). Trimming removed 7 bases at V and 2 bases at J, with 14 bases between. This CDR3 spans 15 amino acids. The germline V gene has CDR1 ENHRY and CDR2 SYGVKD. CDR3 loop: CAITQGSPNTGELFF. The DNA of the CDR3 is TGTGCCATCACCCAGGGAAGCCCAAACACCGGGGAGCTGTTTTTT.

This clonotype was seen a handful of times. The V call is TRBV5-1, the J call TRBJ1-4; the match to TRBD1 covers 7 bases. CDR1 SGHRS and CDR2 YFSETQ come from the germline V gene. Germline trimming cut 4 bases from V and 2 bases from J; bases unmatched to any gene: 8. This CDR3 has 16 residues. The CDR3 DNA sequence: TGCGCCAGCAGCCCGGACAGGTTCGTGACTAATGAAAAACTGTTTTTT. It yields the protein CASSPDRFVTNEKLFF.

This clonotype has at least ten counts. The gene calls are TRBV2 and TRBJ1-1; D remains ambiguous. There are 13 residues in the CDR3. The germline V gene encodes CDR1 SNHLY and CDR2 FYNNEI. V was shortened by 8 bases and J by 1 base, with 11 bases between the two germline ends. The CDR3 nucleotides read TGTGCCAGCCAAGAGCTGGCGAACACTGAAGCTTTCTTT. Its translation: CASQELANTEAFF.

V gene TRBV6-5 combines with J gene TRBJ2-7, with a weak D call TRBD2 (7 bases). This CDR3 spans 14 amino acids. Germline V gene sequence: CDR1 MNHEY, CDR2 SVGAGI. Trimming cost V 5 bases and J 3 bases, with 14 bases left between them. The CDR3 is CASSEGGGLYEQYF. DNA of the CDR3: TGTGCCAGCAGTGAGGGAGGGGGACTCTACGAGCAGTACTTC.

Turning to this clonotype: This clone may be a read error of a much larger clone one base away. The rearrangement uses TRBV11-2 and TRBJ2-2, with D perhaps assigned TRBD1 or TRBD2 (5 bases each). The V and J ends lost 5 bases and 4 bases respectively, with 14 bases between them. This CDR3 is built from 15 residues. The V gene's germline CDR1 is SGHAT and CDR2 FQNNGV. The CDR3: CASSTAHGATGELFF. In DNA form, the CDR3 reads TGTGCCAGCAGCACCGCCCACGGGGCCACCGGGGAGCTGTTTTTT.

The chain combines TRBV7-2 with TRBJ1-1; D is possibly TRBD1 (6 bases). CDR3 size: 18 residues. Trimming left V 1 base short and J 0 bases short, with 18 bases between. Germline values: CDR1 SGHTA, CDR2 FQGNSA. Here the CDR3 reads CASSLEIGWDTLNTEAFF. DNA for the CDR3: TGTGCCAGCAGCTTAGAGATAGGATGGGACACTCTGAACACTGAAGCTTTCTTT.

J is TRBJ2-7 and V is TRBV30; the D is unclear. The V gene's germline CDR1 is GTSNPN and CDR2 SVGIG (reference sequence). V was trimmed by 2 bases and J by 2 bases, leaving 13 bases between them. The CDR3 runs to 14 residues. CDR3 bases: TGTGCCTGGAGTATTTCCCCACGGGCCTACGAGCAGTACTTC. This encodes CAWSISPRAYEQYF.

The J gene is TRBJ2-2, the V gene TRBV19; D perhaps matches TRBD2 (5 bases). CDR3 length: 13 residues. V lost 7 bases to trimming and J lost 6 bases, with 12 bases between them. In germline, CDR1 is LNHDA, CDR2 SQIVND (reference sequence). The CDR3 DNA reads as TGTGCCAGTACCGACCCCGGGGCCGGGGAGCTGTTTTTT. It translates to CASTDPGAGELFF. Together with reference TRBV19 and TRBJ2-2, the CDR3 gives the full variable domain: DGGITQSPKYLFRKEGQNVTLSCEQNLNHDAMYWYRQDPGQGLRLIYYSQIVNDFQKGDIAEGYSVSREKKESFPLTVTSAQKNPTAFYLCASTDPGAGELFFGEGSRLTVL.

The CDR3 nucleotides are TGTGCCAGCAGCCAAGAAGGGTATGGGTCACCCCTCCACTTT. Translating it yields CASSQEGYGSPLHF. This chain links TRBV7-8 with TRBJ1-6; D is unclear. V lost 5 bases to trimming and J lost 10 bases, with 15 bases between them. CDR1 and CDR2 (germline): SGHVS, FQNEAQ. The CDR3 is 14 amino acids.

At least ten counts were recorded for this clonotype. The junction shows a germline mismatch at one end, possibly a read error. The chain links TRBV7-9 to TRBJ2-5; D may be TRBD1 (6 bases). In germline, CDR1 is SEHNR, CDR2 FQNEAQ (reference sequence). This CDR3 has 13 residues. CDR3 sequence reads: CASSQGREETQYF. CDR3 sequence (DNA): TGCGCCAGCAGTCAGGGGCGGGAAGAGACCCAGTACTTC.

The chain recombines TRBV29-1 with TRBJ2-2; D is uncertain. CDR3 length: 12 amino acids. Per germline, CDR1 SQVTM and CDR2 ANQGSEA. Trimming removed 4 bases at V and 8 bases at J, with 11 bases between. The DNA of the CDR3 is TGCAGCGTTGCCCAGGCCGTTGGGGAGCTGTTTTTT. Translation: CSVAQAVGELFF.